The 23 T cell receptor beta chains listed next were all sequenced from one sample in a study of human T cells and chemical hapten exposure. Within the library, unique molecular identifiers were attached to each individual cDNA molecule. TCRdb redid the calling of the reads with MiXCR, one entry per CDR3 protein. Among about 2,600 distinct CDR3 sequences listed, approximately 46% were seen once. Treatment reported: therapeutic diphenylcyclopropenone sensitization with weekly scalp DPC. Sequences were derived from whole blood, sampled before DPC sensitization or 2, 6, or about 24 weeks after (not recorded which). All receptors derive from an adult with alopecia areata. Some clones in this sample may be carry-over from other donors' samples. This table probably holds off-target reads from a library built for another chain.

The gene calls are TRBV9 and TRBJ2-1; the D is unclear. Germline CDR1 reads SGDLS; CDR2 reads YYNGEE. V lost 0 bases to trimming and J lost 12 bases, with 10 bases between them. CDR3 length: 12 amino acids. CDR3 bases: TGTGCCAGCAGCGTAGCTGGCGGATTGCAGTTCTTC. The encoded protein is CASSVAGGLQFF.

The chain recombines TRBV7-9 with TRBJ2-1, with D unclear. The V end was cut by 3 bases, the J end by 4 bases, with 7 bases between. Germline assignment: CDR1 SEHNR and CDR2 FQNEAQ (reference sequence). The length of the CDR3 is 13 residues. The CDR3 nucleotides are TGTGCCAGCAGCTTTCCCGGATACAATGAGCAGTTCTTC. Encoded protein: CASSFPGYNEQFF.

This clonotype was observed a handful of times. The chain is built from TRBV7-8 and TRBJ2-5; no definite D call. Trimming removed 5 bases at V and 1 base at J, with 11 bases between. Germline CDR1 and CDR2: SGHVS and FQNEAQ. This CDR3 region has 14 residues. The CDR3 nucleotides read TGTGCCAGCAGCCTGTCTCGGAGCCAAGAGACCCAGTACTTC. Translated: CASSLSRSQETQYF.

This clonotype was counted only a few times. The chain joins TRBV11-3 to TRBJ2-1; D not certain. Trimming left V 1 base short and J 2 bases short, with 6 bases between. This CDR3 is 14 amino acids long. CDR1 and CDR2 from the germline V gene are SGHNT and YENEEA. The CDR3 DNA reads TGTGCCAGCAGCTTAGCCGGACCCTACAATGAGCAGTTCTTC. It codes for CASSLAGPYNEQFF.

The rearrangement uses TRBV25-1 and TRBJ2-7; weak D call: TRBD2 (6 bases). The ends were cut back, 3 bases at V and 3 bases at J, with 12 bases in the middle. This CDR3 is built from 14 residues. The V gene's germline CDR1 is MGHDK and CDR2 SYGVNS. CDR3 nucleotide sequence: TGTGCCAGCAGTGAGGCTAGCGATTACTACGAGCAGTACTTC. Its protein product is CASSEASDYYEQYF.

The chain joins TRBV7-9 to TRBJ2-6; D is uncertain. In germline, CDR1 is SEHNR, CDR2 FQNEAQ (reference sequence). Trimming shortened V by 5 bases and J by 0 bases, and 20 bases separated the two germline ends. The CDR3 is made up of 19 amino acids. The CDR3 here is CASSNPFGPKSSGANVLTF. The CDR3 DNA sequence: TGTGCCAGCAGCAATCCATTCGGGCCGAAGAGCTCTGGGGCCAACGTCCTGACTTTC.

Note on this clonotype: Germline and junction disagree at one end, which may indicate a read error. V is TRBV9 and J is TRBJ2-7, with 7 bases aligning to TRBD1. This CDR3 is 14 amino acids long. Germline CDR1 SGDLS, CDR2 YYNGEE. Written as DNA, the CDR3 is TGTGCCAGCAGCGCCCGGGACAGACCCTATGAGCAGTACTTC. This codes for CASSARDRPYEQYF.

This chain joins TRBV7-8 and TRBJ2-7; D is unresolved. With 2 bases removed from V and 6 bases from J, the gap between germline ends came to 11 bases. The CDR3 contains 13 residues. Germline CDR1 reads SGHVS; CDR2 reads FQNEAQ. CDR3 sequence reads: CASSLWQDTEQYF. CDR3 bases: TGTGCCAGCAGCTTATGGCAGGATACCGAGCAGTACTTC.

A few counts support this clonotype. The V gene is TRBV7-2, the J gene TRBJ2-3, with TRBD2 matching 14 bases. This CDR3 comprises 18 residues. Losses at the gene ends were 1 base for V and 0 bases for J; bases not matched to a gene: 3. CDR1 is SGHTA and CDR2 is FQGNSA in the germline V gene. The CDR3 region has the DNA TGTGCCAGCAGCTTAGTTGGGACTAGCGGGGGTAGCACAGATACGCAGTATTTT. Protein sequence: CASSLVGTSGGSTDTQYF.

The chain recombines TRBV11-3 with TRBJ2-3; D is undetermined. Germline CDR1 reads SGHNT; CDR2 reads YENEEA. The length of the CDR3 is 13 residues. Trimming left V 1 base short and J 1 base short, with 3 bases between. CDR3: CASSLGRTDTQYF. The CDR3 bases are TGTGCCAGCAGCTTAGGACGCACAGATACGCAGTATTTT.

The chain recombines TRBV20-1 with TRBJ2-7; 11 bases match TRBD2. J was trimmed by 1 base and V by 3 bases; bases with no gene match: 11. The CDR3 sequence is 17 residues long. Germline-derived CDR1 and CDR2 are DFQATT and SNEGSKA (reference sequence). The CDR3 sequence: CSASGLAGGLVSYEQYF. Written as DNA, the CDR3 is TGCAGTGCTAGTGGGCTAGCGGGAGGTCTAGTTTCCTACGAGCAGTACTTC.

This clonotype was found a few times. DNA for the CDR3: TGCAGCGTGGGGACTTATTACAATGAGCAGTTCTTC. This codes for CSVGTYYNEQFF. The chain carries TRBV29-1 and TRBJ2-1, with a possible D match to TRBD2 (6 bases). V lost 6 bases and J lost 4, with 10 bases in between. This CDR3 comprises 12 residues. The germline gives CDR1 SQVTM, CDR2 ANQGSEA.

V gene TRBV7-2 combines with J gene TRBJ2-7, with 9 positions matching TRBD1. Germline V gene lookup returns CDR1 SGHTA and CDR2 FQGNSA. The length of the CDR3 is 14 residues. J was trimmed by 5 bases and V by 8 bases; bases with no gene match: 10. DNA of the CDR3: TGTGCCAGCGAAACCGGGACAGGGTCCCACGAGCAGTACTTC. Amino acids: CASETGTGSHEQYF.

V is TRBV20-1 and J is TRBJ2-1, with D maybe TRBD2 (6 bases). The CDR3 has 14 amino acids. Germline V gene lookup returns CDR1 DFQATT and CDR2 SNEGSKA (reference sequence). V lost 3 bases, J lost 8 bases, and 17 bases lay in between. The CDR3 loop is CSARGTPTWDEQFF. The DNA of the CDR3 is TGCAGTGCTAGGGGGACTCCGACTTGGGATGAGCAGTTCTTC.

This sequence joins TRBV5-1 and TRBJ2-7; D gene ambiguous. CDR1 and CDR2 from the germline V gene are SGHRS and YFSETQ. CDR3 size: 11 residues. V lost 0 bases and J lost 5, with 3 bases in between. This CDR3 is CASSLEHEQYF. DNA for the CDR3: TGCGCCAGCAGCTTGGAGCACGAGCAGTACTTC.

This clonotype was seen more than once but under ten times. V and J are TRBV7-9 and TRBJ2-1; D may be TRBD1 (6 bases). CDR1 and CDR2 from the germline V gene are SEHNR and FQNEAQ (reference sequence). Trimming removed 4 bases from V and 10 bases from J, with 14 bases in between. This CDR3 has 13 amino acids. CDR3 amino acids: CASSYTAQGEQFF. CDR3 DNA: TGTGCCAGCAGCTATACCGCCCAGGGGGAGCAGTTCTTC. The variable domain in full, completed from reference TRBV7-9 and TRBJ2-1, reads DTGVSQNPRHKITKRGQNVTFRCDPISEHNRLYWYRQTLGQGPEFLTYFQNEAQLEKSRLLSDRFSAERPKGSFSTLEIQRTEQGDSAMYLCASSYTAQGEQFFGPGTRLTVL.

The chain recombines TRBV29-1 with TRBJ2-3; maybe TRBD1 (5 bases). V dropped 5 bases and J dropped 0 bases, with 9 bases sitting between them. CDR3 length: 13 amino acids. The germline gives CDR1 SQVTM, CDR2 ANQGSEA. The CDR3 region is CSVWSGSTDTQYF. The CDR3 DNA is TGCAGCGTTTGGTCAGGGAGCACAGATACGCAGTATTTT.

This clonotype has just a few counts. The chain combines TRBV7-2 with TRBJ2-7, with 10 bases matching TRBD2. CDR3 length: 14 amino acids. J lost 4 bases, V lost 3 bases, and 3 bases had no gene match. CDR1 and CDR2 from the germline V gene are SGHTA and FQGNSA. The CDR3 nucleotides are TGTGCCAGCAGCTTCACTAGCGGGAATTACGAGCAGTACTTC. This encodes CASSFTSGNYEQYF.

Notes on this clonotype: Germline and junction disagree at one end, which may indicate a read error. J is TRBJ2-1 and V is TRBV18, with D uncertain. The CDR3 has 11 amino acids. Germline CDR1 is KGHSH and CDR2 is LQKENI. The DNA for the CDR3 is TGTGCCAGCTCCCCCGAATCTCGGCAGGTCTTC. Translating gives CASSPESRQVF.

CDR3 sequence reads: CASSYSTTDTQYF. CDR3 bases: TGTGCCAGCAGTTATAGTACCACAGATACGCAGTATTTT. This chain connects TRBV6-5 to TRBJ2-3; no reliable D call. V was trimmed by 3 bases and J by 2 bases, leaving 6 bases between them. CDR1 and CDR2 (germline): MNHEY, SVGAGI. This CDR3 has 13 residues.

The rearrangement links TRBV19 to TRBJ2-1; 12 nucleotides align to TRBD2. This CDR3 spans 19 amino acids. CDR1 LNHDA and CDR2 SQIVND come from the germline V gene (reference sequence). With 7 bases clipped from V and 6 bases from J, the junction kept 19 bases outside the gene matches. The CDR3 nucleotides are TGTGCCAGTATCTCCAAACTAGCGGGAGGTTCGACCTCTACCAATGAGCAGTTCTTC. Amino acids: CASISKLAGGSTSTNEQFF.

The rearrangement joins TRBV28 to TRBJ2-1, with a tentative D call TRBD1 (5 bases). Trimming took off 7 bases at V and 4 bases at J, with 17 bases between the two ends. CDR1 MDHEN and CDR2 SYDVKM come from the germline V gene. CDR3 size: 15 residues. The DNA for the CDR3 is TGTGCCAGCACACAGTTGACAAAGGGGTACAATGAGCAGTTCTTC. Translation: CASTQLTKGYNEQFF.

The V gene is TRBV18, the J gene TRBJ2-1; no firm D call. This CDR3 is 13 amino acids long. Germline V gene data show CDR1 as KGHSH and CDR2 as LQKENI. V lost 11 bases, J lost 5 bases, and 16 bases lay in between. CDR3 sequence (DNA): TGTGCCTCCCTGTTTCTCCCCAACAATGAGCAGTTCTTC. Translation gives CASLFLPNNEQFF.